The subject of this entry is one T cell receptor beta chain. Its target is unknown. The sample originates from a study of T cell responses to AZD1222 COVID-19 vaccine. Study outcomes and limitations: Increased Spike-specific TCR breadth and depth were observed after two AZD1222 doses. Repertoires were obtained only post-peak T cell response.

Assay used: immunoSEQ multiplex PCR; TCRdb lists only in-frame clones, some missing. Of 70,000 or so clones in the sample, around four fifths are singletons; the top ten hold 20% to 30%. The germline gives CDR1 SGHDN, CDR2 FVKESK. The CDR3 is 13 amino acids. Trimming cost V 0 bases and J 8 bases, with 7 bases left between them. Samples with a second dose at about 4 or about 12 weeks were pooled together. Sequencing was performed on peripheral blood, taken 28 days after the second AZD1222 dose. The receptor comes from an adult who received the AZD1222 COVID-19 vaccine. The V call is TRBV14, the J call TRBJ2-2; D gene uncertain. CDR3 DNA sequence: TGTGCCAGCAGCCAAGATCGTTATGGGGAGCTGTTTTTT. It is translated as CASSQDRYGELFF.